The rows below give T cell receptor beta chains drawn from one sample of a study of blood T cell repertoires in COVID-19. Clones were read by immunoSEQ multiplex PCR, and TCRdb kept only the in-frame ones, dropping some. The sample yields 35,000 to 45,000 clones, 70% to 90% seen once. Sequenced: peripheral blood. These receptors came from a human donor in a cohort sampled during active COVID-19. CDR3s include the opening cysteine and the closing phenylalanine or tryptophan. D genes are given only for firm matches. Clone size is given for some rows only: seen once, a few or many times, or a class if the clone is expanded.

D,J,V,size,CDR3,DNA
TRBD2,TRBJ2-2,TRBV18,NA,CASYTSVGTGELFF,TGTGCCAGCTACACTAGCGTAGGCACCGGGGAGCTGTTTTTT
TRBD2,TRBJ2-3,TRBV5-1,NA,CASSLGRGGLETDTQYF,TGCGCCAGCAGCTTGGGGCGGGGGGGCCTGGAAACAGATACGCAGTATTTT
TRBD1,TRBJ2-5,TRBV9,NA,CASSEREPGQGQETQYF,TGTGCCAGCAGCGAGAGAGAACCGGGACAGGGACAAGAGACCCAGTACTTC
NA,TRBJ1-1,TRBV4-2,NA,CASSQGWTVNTEAFF,TGTGCCAGCAGCCAAGGATGGACAGTGAACACTGAAGCTTTCTTT
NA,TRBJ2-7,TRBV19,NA,CASSYTRVGEQYF,TGTGCCAGTAGCTACACCAGGGTCGGCGAGCAGTACTTC
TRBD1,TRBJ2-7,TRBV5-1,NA,CASSPNSGQGIYEQYF,TGCGCCAGCAGCCCAAATTCTGGACAGGGCATATACGAGCAGTACTTC
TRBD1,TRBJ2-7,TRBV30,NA,CAWAKGGQTYEQYF,TGTGCCTGGGCGAAAGGGGGACAGACTTACGAGCAGTACTTC
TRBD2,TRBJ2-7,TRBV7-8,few,CASSLELAGAYEQYF,TGTGCCAGCAGCTTAGAACTAGCGGGAGCCTACGAGCAGTACTTC
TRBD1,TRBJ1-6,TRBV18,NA,CASSPETGDSPLHF,TGTGCCAGCTCACCTGAAACAGGGGATTCACCCCTCCACTTT
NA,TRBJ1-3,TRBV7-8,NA,CASSIWASPAGNTIYF,TGTGCCAGCAGCATATGGGCCTCCCCCGCTGGAAACACCATATATTTT
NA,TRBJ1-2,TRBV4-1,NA,CASSQPLSGGARGYTF,TGCGCCAGCAGCCAACCACTATCGGGAGGGGCTCGTGGCTACACCTTC
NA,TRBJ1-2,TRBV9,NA,CASSVQASNYGYTF,TGTGCCAGCAGCGTGCAGGCATCTAACTATGGCTACACCTTC
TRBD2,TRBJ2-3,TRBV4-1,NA,CASSQGAARRGAWDTQYF,TGCGCCAGCAGCCAGGGAGCGGCTCGGCGGGGGGCCTGGGATACGCAGTATTTT
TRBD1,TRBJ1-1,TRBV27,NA,CASPGQVGNTEAFF,TGTGCCAGCCCCGGACAGGTGGGGAACACTGAAGCTTTCTTT
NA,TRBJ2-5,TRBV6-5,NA,CASSYRWSSTEAQYF,TGTGCCAGCAGTTACAGATGGTCATCCACGGAGGCCCAGTACTTC
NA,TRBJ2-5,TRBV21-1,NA,CASSQVTGLAGEETQYF,TGTGCCAGCAGCCAGGTTACTGGGCTAGCGGGGGAAGAGACCCAGTACTTC